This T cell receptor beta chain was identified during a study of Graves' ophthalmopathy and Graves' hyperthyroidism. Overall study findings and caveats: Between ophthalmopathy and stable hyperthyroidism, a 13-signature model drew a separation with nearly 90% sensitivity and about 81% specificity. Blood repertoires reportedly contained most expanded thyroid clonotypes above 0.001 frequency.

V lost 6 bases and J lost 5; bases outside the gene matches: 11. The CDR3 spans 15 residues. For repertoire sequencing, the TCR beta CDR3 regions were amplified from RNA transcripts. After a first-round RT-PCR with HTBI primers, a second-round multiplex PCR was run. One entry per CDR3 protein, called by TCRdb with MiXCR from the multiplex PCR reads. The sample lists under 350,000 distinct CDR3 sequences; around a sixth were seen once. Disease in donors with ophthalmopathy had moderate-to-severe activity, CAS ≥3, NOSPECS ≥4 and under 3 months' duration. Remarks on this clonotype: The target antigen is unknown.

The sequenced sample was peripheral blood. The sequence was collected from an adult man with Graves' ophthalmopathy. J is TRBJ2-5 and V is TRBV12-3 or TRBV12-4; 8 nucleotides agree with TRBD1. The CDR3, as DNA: TGTGCCAGCAGCTCCCCGGGACAGGCAGTTGAGACCCAGTACTTC. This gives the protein CASSSPGQAVETQYF.